The source of this T cell receptor beta chain is a study of T cells in Graves' hyperthyroidism and ophthalmopathy. Study at large: The authors collected peripheral blood at initial diagnosis, before any treatment. General observations from the study: A model built on 13 V-J features separated ophthalmopathy from stable hyperthyroidism.

Ophthalmopathy cases met thresholds of Clinical Activity Score at least 3, NOSPECS grade at least 4 and duration under 3 months. Germline loops: CDR1 LNHDA, CDR2 SQIVND (reference sequence). The CDR3 is 16 residues long. V lost 0 bases and J 4 bases, leaving 14 bases between the germline ends. It was RNA transcripts that yielded the amplified TCR beta CDR3 regions. With the HTBI primer set, the TCR CDR3 went through a first round of RT-PCR. TCRdb itself ran the multiplex PCR reads through MiXCR, one entry per CDR3 protein. This sample carries 410,000 or so distinct CDR3 sequences, around 15% of them seen once, and the ten largest clones take approximately 13%. This clonotype was observed many times. Its specificity is unknown.

Sequencing was performed on blood. This chain uses TRBV19 with TRBJ2-3; maybe TRBD2 (5 bases). The sequence was obtained from a man between 18 and 29 years old with Graves' ophthalmopathy. For the CDR3, the DNA is TGTGCCAGTAGTATAGAAAAGTCTAGCTCGTCAGATACGCAGTATTTT. It translates to CASSIEKSSSSDTQYF.